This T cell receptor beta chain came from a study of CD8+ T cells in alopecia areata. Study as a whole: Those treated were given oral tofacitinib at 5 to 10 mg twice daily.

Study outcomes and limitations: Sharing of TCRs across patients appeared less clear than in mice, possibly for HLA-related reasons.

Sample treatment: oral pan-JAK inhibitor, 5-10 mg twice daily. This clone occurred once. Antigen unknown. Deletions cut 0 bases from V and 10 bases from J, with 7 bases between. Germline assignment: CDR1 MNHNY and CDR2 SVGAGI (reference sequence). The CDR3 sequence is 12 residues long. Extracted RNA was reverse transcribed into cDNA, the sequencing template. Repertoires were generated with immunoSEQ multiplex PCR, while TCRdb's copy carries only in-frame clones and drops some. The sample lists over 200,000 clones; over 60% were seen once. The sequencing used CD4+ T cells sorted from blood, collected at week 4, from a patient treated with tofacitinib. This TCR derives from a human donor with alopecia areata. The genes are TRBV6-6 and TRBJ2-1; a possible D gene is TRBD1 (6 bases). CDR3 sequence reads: CASSYSGTEQFF. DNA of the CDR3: TGTGCCAGCAGTTACTCCGGGACAGAGCAGTTCTTC.